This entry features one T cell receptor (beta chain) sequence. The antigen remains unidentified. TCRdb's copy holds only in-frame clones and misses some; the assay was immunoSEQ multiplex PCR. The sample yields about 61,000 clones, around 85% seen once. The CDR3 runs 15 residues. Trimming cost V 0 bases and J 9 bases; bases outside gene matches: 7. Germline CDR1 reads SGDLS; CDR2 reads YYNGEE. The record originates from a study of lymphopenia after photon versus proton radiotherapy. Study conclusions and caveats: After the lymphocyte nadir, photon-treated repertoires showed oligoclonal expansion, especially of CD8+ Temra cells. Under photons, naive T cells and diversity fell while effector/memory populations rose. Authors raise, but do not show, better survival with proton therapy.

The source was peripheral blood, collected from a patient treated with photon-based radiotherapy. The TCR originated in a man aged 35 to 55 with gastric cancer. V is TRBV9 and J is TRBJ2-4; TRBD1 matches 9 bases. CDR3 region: CASSVGGTGSSIQYF. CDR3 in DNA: TGTGCCAGCAGCGTAGGCGGGACAGGGTCAAGCATTCAGTACTTC.